This is a list of T cell receptor beta chains from one sample in a study of T cells in Graves' hyperthyroidism and ophthalmopathy. TCRdb redid the calling of the multiplex PCR reads with MiXCR, one entry per CDR3 protein. The repertoire holds nearly 750,000 distinct CDR3 sequences, with about 35% as singletons. Specimen: blood. Receptors were obtained from a woman in her thirties or forties with Graves' hyperthyroidism. The conserved cysteine and the conserved F or W are not part of the CDR3 here. The D gene is left open where the match is weak.

j_call d_call v_call cdr3_aa
TRBJ2-2 TRBD1 TRBV7-8 ASSLYLQGVGELF
TRBJ2-2 . TRBV2 ASSERPTGELF
TRBJ1-2 TRBD1 TRBV6-5 ASSPTSTGGKWDYT
TRBJ2-7 . TRBV7-9 ASSSITPRGGFYEQY
TRBJ2-5 . TRBV24-1 ATSDHPVSETQY
TRBJ1-6 . TRBV19 ASSIWERVNSPLH
TRBJ2-3 TRBD2 TRBV20-1 SASGRLAGGDTQY
TRBJ1-2 . TRBV12-3/TRBV12-4 ASTVSPGSGYT
TRBJ1-1 . TRBV2 ASSDGLGKNTEAF
TRBJ1-2 . TRBV6-1 ASSEDGQNYGYT
TRBJ2-7 . TRBV7-9 ASSTQNLYEQY
TRBJ2-7 TRBD1 TRBV29-1 SVVGNRDRKRDEQY
TRBJ1-4 . TRBV9 ASSVEGRGEKLF
TRBJ1-2 . TRBV7-2 ASSLVGGTYGYT
TRBJ2-7 . TRBV24-1 ASSREAVGSYEQY
TRBJ2-5 . TRBV5-1 ASSLAGLGSSETQY
TRBJ2-7 TRBD2 TRBV7-2 ASSLGPREYHEQY
TRBJ1-2 . TRBV5-8 ASSPRKGGLLLRYT
TRBJ2-2 . TRBV9 ASSVGWGGQNTGELF
TRBJ1-4 . TRBV6-4 ASTWTTTNEKLF
TRBJ2-3 TRBD1 TRBV24-1 ATSDPAGTGGPDTQY
TRBJ1-1 . TRBV10-3 AITCRADTEAF
TRBJ2-2 TRBD2 TRBV29-1 SVEGRGAPFTGELF
TRBJ1-2 . TRBV19 ASRPQSTFYGYT
TRBJ2-3 TRBD2 TRBV7-2 ASSRPTSGRALDTQY
TRBJ1-2 . TRBV7-2 ASSLDRGYDT
TRBJ1-1 TRBD1 TRBV28 ASSFPDRAGTEAF
TRBJ1-2 . TRBV29-1 SVEMGESYYGYT
TRBJ2-5 . TRBV12-3/TRBV12-4 ASSSWGRETQY
TRBJ2-2 TRBD2 TRBV20-1 SARLAGGNGGLF
TRBJ2-6 TRBD1 TRBV9 ASSTGGSGANVLT
TRBJ2-5 . TRBV7-3 ASSPSGTGTQY
TRBJ1-2 TRBD1 TRBV15 ATSSLAGTVDYGYT